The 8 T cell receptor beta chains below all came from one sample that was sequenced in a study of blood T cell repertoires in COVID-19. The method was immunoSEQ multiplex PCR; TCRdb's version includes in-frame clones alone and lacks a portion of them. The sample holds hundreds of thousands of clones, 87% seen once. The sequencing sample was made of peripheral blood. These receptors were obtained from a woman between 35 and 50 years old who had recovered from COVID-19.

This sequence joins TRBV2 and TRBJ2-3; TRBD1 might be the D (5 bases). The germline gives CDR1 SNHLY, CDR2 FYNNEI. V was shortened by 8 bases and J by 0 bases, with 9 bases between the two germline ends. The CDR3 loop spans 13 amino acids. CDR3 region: CASFRQSTDTQYF. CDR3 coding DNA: TGTGCCAGCTTCCGACAGAGCACAGATACGCAGTATTTT.

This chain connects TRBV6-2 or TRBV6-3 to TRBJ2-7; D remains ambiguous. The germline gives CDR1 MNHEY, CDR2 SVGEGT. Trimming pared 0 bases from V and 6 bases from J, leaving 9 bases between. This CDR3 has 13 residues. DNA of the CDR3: TGTGCCAGCAGTTACTCTTTTCGTTCCGAGCAGTACTTC. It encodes CASSYSFRSEQYF.

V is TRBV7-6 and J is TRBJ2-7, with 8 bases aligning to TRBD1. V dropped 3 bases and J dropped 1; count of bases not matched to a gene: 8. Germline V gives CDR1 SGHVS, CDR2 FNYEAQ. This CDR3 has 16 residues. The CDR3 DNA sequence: TGTGCCAGCAGCTTGTTGGGACAGGCAAGTTCCTACGAGCAGTACTTC. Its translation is CASSLLGQASSYEQYF.

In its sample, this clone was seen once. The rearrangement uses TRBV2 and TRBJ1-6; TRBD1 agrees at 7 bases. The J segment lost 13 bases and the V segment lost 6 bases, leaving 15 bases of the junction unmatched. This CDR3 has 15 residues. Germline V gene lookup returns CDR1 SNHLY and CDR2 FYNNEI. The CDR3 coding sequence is TGTGCCAGCAGCCGCGAGATCGGACAGGTCAATCCCCTCCACTTT. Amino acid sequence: CASSREIGQVNPLHF.

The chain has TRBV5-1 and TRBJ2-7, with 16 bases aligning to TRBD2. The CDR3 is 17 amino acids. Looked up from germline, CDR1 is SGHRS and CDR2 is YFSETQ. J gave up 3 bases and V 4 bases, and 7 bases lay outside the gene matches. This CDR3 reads CASSPGLAGGPLYEQYF. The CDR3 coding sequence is TGCGCCAGCAGCCCGGGACTAGCGGGGGGGCCTCTCTACGAGCAGTACTTC.

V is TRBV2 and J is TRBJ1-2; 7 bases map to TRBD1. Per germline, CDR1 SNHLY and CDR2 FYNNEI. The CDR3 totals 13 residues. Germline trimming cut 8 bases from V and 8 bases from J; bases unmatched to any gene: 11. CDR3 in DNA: TGTGCCAGCCTCCCCGACAGGGTGCAAGGCTACACCTTC. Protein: CASLPDRVQGYTF. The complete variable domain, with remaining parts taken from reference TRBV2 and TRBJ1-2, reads EPEVTQTPSHQVTQMGQEVILRCVPISNHLYFYWYRQILGQKVEFLVSFYNNEISEKSEIFDDQFSVERPDGSNFTLKIRSTKLEDSAMYFCASLPDRVQGYTFGSGTRLTVV.

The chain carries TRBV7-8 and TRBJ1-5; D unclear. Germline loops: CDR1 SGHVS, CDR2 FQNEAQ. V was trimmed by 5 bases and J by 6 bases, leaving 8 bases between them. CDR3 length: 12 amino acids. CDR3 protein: CASSPEGQPQHF. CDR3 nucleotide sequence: TGTGCCAGCAGCCCGGAGGGTCAGCCCCAGCATTTT.

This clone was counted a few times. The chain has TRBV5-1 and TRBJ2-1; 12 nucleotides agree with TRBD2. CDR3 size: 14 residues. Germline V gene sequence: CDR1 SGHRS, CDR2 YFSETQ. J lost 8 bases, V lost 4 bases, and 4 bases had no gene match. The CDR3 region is CASSLAGGPDEQFF. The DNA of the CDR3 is TGCGCCAGCAGCCTAGCGGGGGGGCCCGATGAGCAGTTCTTC. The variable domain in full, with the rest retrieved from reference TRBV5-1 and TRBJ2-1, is KAGVTQTPRYLIKTRGQQVTLSCSPISGHRSVSWYQQTPGQGLQFLFEYFSETQRNKGNFPGRFSGRQFSNSRSEMNVSTLELGDSALYLCASSLAGGPDEQFFGPGTRLTVL.